A single sample is the source of the 9 T cell receptor beta chains below, sequenced in a study of T cells expressing NK-cell markers. TCRdb re-called the 5' RACE reads; every CDR3 protein appears as one record, without DNA. This sample contains 350,000 to 400,000 distinct CDR3 sequences. Specimen: blood T cells: a sorted CD56 or NKG2C T cell subset, CD4+ or CD8+ T cells, or bulk PBMC T cells (not recorded which). The receptor set was obtained from a woman between 45 and 65 years old in good health.

The V and J genes are TRBV4-2 and TRBJ2-1; TCRdb lists TRBD2, though no DNA is available to test this call. The CDR3 length is 14 residues. Germline loops: CDR1 LGHNA, CDR2 YNFKEQ. The CDR3 here is CASSQGLAGHEQFF.

The chain has TRBV11-3 and TRBJ2-7; TCRdb picks TRBD2, but there is no DNA to check that call. This CDR3 has 15 amino acids. CDR1 and CDR2 from the germline V gene are SGHNT and YENEEA. The CDR3 protein is CASSLEEGLDYEQYF.

The chain employs TRBV20-1 and TRBJ2-3; there is no DNA to check the TCRdb D call of TRBD1. Germline lookup yields CDR1 DFQATT and CDR2 SNEGSKA (reference sequence). The length of the CDR3 is 17 residues. The CDR3 sequence is CSARPGGGQGNTDTQYF.

J is TRBJ2-1 and V is TRBV2; TCRdb designates TRBD2, a call that cannot be tested without DNA. This CDR3 contains 15 residues. In germline, CDR1 is SNHLY, CDR2 FYNNEI. CDR3 sequence: CASRGEQVPYNEQFF.

The gene calls are TRBV18 and TRBJ2-5. The CDR3 contains 13 residues. The germline V gene has CDR1 KGHSH and CDR2 LQKENI. CDR3 residues: CASSGSSQETQYF.

This chain links TRBV2 with TRBJ1-1. There are 13 residues in the CDR3. Per germline, CDR1 SNHLY and CDR2 FYNNEI. The CDR3 sequence is CANHLGWNTEAFF.

CDR3 residues: CASSQGGGTMQFF. The chain uses TRBV3-1 and TRBJ2-1; the D call of TRBD1 rests on TCRdb alone, since no DNA is present to check it. Germline-derived CDR1 and CDR2 are LGHDT and YNNKEL (reference sequence). The CDR3 sequence is 13 residues long.

The V call is TRBV30, the J call TRBJ1-4. The CDR3 runs 14 residues. Germline values: CDR1 GTSNPN, CDR2 SVGIG (reference sequence). CDR3 amino acids: CAWRWMDQREKLFF.

The chain carries TRBV4-1 and TRBJ2-5. The V gene's germline CDR1 is MGHRA and CDR2 YSYEKL. This CDR3 is built from 14 residues. The CDR3 protein is CASSQSGFQETQYF.